This is a list of T cell receptor beta chains from one sample in a study of blood T cell repertoires in COVID-19. Measured with immunoSEQ multiplex PCR; TCRdb has only the in-frame clones, and not every one. The sample contains around 82,000 clones, 90% of which appear only once. Sequenced input: peripheral blood. The receptors here all came from a human donor in a cohort sampled during active COVID-19. Each CDR3 is given without its conserved first and last residue. For some rows the clone size is stated as once, few or many, or as a class when expanded; others skip it.

v_gene: TRBV27
j_gene: TRBJ2-5
abundance: once
CDR3aa: ASSSLIGQGGETQY

v_gene: TRBV19
j_gene: TRBJ2-7
abundance: few
CDR3aa: ASSSGDYEQY

v_gene: TRBV6-5
j_gene: TRBJ2-2
abundance: once
CDR3aa: ASSYLQGANTGELF

v_gene: TRBV5-1
j_gene: TRBJ1-1
abundance: NA
CDR3aa: ASSSGHLTEAF

v_gene: TRBV7-2
j_gene: TRBJ2-5
abundance: NA
CDR3aa: ASSFLDALALYQETQY

v_gene: TRBV3-1/TRBV3-2
j_gene: TRBJ2-5
abundance: NA
CDR3aa: ASSQGSQGKGAQY

v_gene: TRBV7-8
j_gene: TRBJ1-2
abundance: NA
CDR3aa: ASSPDRGSGYT

v_gene: TRBV28
j_gene: TRBJ2-7
abundance: NA
CDR3aa: ASMGQSPYEQY

v_gene: TRBV19
j_gene: TRBJ1-1
abundance: NA
CDR3aa: ASSITGGGEAF

v_gene: TRBV7-6
j_gene: TRBJ2-5
abundance: NA
CDR3aa: ASSLEVRRETQY

v_gene: TRBV7-9
j_gene: TRBJ1-4
abundance: NA
CDR3aa: ASSLLLDEKLF

v_gene: TRBV28
j_gene: TRBJ1-1
abundance: NA
CDR3aa: ASSVLLRVNTEAF

v_gene: TRBV19
j_gene: TRBJ2-1
abundance: NA
CDR3aa: ASSFGQGGYNEQF

v_gene: TRBV28
j_gene: TRBJ1-4
abundance: NA
CDR3aa: ASSLLQEATNEKLF

v_gene: TRBV7-9
j_gene: TRBJ2-5
abundance: NA
CDR3aa: ASSFRGMIQETQY

v_gene: TRBV2
j_gene: TRBJ1-5
abundance: NA
CDR3aa: ASSAFPGGSNQPQH

v_gene: TRBV10-1
j_gene: TRBJ1-1
abundance: NA
CDR3aa: ASSPGTGGSNEAF

v_gene: TRBV28
j_gene: TRBJ1-5
abundance: NA
CDR3aa: ASSRRTGGANQPQH

v_gene: TRBV7-9
j_gene: TRBJ2-7
abundance: NA
CDR3aa: ASSLNRVGSYEQY

v_gene: TRBV27
j_gene: TRBJ2-7
abundance: NA
CDR3aa: ASRHLSGTGAFLAEQY

v_gene: TRBV4-1
j_gene: TRBJ1-5
abundance: NA
CDR3aa: ASSQVDNSNQPQH

v_gene: TRBV3-1/TRBV3-2
j_gene: TRBJ1-1
abundance: NA
CDR3aa: ASSPLNTEAF